Listed below are T cell receptor beta chains from one sample, sequenced in a study of tumor-infiltrating lymphocytes in primary liver carcinoma. TCRdb independently ran MiXCR on the multiplex PCR reads; one entry per CDR3 protein. The sample lists almost 200,000 distinct CDR3 sequences, about 61% occurring once. Sequenced material: peripheral blood. Receptors were obtained from a woman in her fifties or sixties with primary liver carcinoma and hepatitis B virus infection. Each CDR3 is given with its conserved first and last residue.

j_call cdr3_length v_call cdr3_aa
TRBJ1-2 13 TRBV29-1 CSAPSATNYGYTF
TRBJ2-2 11 TRBV29-1 CSGWRHRGAVF
TRBJ1-4 12 TRBV11-2 CASSRWSEKLSF
TRBJ2-2 19 TRBV11-3 CASSLDHLRTSGTSGELFF
TRBJ1-1 15 TRBV18 CASSKSGTDNTEAFF
TRBJ2-3 14 TRBV29-1 CSVGNQGSTDTQYF
TRBJ2-1 15 TRBV6-1 CASSALSSPYNEQFF
TRBJ1-1 13 TRBV5-1 CASSLVQSTEAFF
TRBJ2-1 15 TRBV11-2 CASSPGLACHNEQFF
TRBJ2-5 15 TRBV11-2 CASSLIMGPQETQYF
TRBJ2-1 17 TRBV4-1 CASSPATSGPTYNEQFF
TRBJ1-4 13 TRBV2 CAGSERTSEKLFF
TRBJ2-7 14 TRBV30 CASSLRGPPYEQYF
TRBJ2-7 15 TRBV4-2 CASSQEWTTNLGQYF
TRBJ2-3 15 TRBV12-3/TRBV12-4 CASGRTGGRTDTQYF
TRBJ2-3 12 TRBV6-1 CTSSETGRTQYF
TRBJ2-7 15 TRBV6-1 CAGSEAIGSSYEHYF
TRBJ2-7 12 TRBV6-5 CASSGPGGEQYF